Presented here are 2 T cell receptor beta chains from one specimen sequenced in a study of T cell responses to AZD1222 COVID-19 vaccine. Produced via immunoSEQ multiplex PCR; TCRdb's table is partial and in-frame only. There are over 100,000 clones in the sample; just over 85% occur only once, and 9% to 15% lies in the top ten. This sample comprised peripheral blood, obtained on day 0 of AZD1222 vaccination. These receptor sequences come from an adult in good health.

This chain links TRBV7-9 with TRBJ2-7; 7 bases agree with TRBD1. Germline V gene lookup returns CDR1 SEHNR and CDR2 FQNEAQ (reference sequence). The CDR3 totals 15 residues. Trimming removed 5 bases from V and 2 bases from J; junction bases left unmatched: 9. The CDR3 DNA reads TGTGCCAGCAGCCTAATTCCGACAGGGACCTACGAGCAGTACTTC. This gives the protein CASSLIPTGTYEQYF.

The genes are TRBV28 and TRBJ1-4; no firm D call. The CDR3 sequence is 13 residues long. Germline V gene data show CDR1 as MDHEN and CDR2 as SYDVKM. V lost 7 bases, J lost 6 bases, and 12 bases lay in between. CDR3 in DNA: TGTGCCAGCAATGGCCCCATTGATGAAAAACTGTTTTTT. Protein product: CASNGPIDEKLFF. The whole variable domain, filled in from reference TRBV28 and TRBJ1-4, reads DVKVTQSSRYLVKRTGEKVFLECVQDMDHENMFWYRQDPGLGLRLIYFSYDVKMKEKGDIPEGYSVSREKKERFSLILESASTNQTSMYLCASNGPIDEKLFFGSGTQLSVL.